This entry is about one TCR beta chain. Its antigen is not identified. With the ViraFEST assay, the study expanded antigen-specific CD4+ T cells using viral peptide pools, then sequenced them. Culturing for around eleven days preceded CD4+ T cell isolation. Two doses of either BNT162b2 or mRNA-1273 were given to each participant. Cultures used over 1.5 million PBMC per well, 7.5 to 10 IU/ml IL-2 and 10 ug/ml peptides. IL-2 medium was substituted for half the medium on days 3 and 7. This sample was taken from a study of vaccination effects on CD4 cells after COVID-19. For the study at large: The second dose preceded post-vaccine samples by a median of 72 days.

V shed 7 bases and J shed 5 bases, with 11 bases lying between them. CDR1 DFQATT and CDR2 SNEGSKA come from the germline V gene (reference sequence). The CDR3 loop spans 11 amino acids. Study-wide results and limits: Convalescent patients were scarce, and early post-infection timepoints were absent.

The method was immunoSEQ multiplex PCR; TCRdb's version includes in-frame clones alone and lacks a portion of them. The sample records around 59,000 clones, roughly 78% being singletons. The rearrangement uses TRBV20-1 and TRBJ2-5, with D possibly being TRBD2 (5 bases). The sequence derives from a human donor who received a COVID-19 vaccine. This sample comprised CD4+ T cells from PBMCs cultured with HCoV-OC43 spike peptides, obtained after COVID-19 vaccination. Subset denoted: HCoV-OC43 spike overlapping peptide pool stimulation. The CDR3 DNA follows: TGCAGTGTAGAGGGCTGGGAGACCCAGTACTTC. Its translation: CSVEGWETQYF.